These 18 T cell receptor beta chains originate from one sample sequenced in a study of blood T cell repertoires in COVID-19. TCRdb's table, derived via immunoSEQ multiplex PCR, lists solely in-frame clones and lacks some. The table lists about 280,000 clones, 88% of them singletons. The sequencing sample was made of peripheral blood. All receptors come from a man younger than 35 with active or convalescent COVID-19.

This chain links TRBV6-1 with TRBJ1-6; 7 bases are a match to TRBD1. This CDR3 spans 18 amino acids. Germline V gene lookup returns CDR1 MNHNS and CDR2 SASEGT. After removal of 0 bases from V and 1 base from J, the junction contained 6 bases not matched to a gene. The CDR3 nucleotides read TGTGCCAGCAGTGAAGCGCTTCCAGGGGGGTCCTATAATTCACCCCTCCACTTT. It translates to CASSEALPGGSYNSPLHF.

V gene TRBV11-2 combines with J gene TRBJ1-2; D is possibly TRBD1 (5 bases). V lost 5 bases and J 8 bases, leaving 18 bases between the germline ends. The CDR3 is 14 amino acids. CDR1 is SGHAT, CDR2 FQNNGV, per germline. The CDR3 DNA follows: TGTGCCAGCAGCCCTACCAGGGCGCTGGGAGGCTACACCTTC. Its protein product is CASSPTRALGGYTF.

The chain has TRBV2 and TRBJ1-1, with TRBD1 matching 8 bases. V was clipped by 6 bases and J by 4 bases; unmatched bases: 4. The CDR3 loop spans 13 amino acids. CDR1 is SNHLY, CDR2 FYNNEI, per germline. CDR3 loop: CASSNTGGTEAFF. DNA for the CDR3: TGTGCCAGCAGCAATACAGGGGGCACTGAAGCTTTCTTT.

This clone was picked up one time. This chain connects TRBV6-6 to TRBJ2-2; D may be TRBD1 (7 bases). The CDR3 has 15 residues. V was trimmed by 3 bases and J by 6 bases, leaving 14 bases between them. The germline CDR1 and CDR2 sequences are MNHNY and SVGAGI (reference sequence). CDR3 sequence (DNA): TGTGCCAGCAGTTATATAGGCAGGGGGGCCGGGGAGCTGTTTTTT. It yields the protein CASSYIGRGAGELFF.

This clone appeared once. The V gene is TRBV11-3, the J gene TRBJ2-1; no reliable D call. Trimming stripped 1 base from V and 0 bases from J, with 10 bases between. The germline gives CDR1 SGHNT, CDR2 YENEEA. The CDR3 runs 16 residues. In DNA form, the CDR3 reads TGTGCCAGCAGCTTAGGGCAGGCTACCTCCTACAATGAGCAGTTCTTC. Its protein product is CASSLGQATSYNEQFF.

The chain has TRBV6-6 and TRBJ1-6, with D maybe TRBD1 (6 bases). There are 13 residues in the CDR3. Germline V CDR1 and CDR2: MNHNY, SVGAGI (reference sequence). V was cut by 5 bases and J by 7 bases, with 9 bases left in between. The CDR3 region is CASSGQWNSPLHF. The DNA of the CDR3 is TGTGCCAGCAGTGGACAGTGGAATTCACCCCTCCACTTT.

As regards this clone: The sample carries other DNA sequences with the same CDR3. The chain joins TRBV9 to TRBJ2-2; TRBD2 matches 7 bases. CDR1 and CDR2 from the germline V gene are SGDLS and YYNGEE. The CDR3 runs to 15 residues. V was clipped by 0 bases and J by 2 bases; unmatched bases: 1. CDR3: CASSVAGGNTGELFF. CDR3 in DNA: TGTGCCAGCAGCGTAGCGGGGGGAAACACCGGGGAGCTGTTTTTT. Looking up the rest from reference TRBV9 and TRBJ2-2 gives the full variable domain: DSGVTQTPKHLITATGQRVTLRCSPRSGDLSVYWYQQSLDQGLQFLIQYYNGEERAKGNILERFSAQQFPDLHSELNLSSLELGDSALYFCASSVAGGNTGELFFGEGSRLTVL.

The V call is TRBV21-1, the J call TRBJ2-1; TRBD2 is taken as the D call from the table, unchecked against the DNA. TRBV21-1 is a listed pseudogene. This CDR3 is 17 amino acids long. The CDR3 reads CASSTPLRTRFYNEQFF. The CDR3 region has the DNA TGTGCCAGCAGCACCCCCCTCCGGACTAGATTCTACAATGAGCAGTTCTTC.

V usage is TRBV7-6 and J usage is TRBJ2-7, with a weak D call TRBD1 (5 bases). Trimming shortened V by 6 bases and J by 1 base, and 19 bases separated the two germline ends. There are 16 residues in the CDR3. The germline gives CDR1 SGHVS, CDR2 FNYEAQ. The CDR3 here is CASSPGQGAASYEQYF. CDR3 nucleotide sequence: TGTGCCAGCAGTCCAGGGCAAGGGGCGGCGTCCTACGAGCAGTACTTC.

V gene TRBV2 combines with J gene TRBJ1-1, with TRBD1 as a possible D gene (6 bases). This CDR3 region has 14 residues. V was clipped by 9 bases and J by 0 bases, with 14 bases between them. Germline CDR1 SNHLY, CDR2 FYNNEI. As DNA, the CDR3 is TGTGCCAGAACAAAACAGGGTCTGAACACTGAAGCTTTCTTT. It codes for CARTKQGLNTEAFF. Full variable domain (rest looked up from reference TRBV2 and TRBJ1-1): EPEVTQTPSHQVTQMGQEVILRCVPISNHLYFYWYRQILGQKVEFLVSFYNNEISEKSEIFDDQFSVERPDGSNFTLKIRSTKLEDSAMYFCARTKQGLNTEAFFGQGTRLTVV.

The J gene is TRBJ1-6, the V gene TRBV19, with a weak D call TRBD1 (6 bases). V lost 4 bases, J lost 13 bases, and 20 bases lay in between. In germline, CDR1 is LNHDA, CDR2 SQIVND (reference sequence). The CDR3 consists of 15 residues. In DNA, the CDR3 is TGTGCCAGTAGTAGAAATGGACAGTCCCCGTTCCCCCTCCACTTT. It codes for CASSRNGQSPFPLHF.

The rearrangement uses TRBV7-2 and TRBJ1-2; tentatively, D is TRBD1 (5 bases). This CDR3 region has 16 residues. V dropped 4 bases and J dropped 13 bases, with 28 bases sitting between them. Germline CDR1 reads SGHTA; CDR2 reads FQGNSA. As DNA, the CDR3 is TGTGCCAGCAGCTCCGACCCTCCGGGACTGTTCAATGGGGGCACCTTC. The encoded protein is CASSSDPPGLFNGGTF.

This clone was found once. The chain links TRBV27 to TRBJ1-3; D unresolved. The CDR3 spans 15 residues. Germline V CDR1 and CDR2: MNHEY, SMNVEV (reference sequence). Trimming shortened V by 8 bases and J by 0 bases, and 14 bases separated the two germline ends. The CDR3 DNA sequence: TGTGCCAGCTGGAGTCCCTTCCTCTCTGGAAACACCATATATTTT. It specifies CASWSPFLSGNTIYF.

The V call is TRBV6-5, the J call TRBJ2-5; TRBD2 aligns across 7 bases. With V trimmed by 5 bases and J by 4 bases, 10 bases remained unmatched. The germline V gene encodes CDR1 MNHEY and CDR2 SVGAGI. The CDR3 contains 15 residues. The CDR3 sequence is CASSSQTSWGETQYF. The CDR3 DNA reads TGTGCCAGCAGTAGTCAGACTAGCTGGGGAGAGACCCAGTACTTC.

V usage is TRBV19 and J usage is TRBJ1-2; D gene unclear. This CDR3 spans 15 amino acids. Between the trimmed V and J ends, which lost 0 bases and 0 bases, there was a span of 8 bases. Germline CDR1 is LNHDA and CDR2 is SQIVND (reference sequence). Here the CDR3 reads CASSIEASANYGYTF. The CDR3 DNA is TGTGCCAGTAGTATAGAGGCCAGCGCTAACTATGGCTACACCTTC.

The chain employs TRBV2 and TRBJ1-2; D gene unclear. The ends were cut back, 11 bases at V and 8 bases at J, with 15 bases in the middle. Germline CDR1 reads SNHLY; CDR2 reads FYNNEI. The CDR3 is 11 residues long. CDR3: CASRDGSGYTF. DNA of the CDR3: TGTGCCTCTCGGGATGGGTCGGGCTACACCTTC.

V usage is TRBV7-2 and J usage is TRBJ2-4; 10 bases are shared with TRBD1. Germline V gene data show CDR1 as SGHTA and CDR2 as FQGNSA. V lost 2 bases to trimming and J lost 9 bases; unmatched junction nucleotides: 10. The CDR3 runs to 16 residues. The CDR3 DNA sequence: TGTGCCAGCAGCTTAAGTGGACAGGGGGTCTTTAGCATTCAGTACTTC. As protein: CASSLSGQGVFSIQYF.

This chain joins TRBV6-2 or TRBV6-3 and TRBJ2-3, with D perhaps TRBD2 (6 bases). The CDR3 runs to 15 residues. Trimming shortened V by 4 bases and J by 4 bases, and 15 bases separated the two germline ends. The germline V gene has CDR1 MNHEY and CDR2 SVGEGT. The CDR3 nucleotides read TGTGCCAGCAGTTCTAATACCGGGGGTTCAGATACGCAGTATTTT. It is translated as CASSSNTGGSDTQYF.